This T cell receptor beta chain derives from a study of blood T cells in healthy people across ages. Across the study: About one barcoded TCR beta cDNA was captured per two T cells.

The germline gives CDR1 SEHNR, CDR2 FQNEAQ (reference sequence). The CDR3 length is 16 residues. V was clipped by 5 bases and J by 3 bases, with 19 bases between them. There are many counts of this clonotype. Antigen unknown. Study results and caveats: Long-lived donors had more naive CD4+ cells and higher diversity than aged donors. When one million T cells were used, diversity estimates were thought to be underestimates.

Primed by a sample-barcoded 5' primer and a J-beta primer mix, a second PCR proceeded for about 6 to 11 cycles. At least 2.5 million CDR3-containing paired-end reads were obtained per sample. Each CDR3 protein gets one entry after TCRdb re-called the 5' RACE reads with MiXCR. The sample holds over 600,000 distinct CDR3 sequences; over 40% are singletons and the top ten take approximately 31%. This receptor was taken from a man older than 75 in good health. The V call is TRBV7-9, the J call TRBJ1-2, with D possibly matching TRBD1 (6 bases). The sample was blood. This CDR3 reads CASSHPLVRGDYGYTF. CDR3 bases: TGTGCCAGCAGCCACCCTCTCGTTAGGGGGGACTATGGCTACACCTTC.